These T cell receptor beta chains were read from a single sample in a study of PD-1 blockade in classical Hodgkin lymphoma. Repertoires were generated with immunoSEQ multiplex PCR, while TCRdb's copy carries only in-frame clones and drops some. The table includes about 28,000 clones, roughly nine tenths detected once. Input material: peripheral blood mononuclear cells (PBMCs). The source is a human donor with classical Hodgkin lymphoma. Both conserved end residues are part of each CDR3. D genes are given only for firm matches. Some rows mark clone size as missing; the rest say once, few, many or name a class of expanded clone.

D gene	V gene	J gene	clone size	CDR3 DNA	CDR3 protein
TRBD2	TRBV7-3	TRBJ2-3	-	TGTGCCAGCAGCTTGCTAGCGGGAGTTCCAGATACGCAGTATTTT	CASSLLAGVPDTQYF
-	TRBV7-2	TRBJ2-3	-	TGTGCCAGCAGTTTGGACCGAGGGAAGGGAGATACGCAGTATTTT	CASSLDRGKGDTQYF
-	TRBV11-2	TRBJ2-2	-	TGTGCCAGCAGCTTAGATCCAGGAGCCACCGGGGAGCTGTTTTTT	CASSLDPGATGELFF
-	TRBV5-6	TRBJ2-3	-	TGTGCCAGCAGCACGGGCACAGGGAGCACAGATACGCAGTATTTT	CASSTGTGSTDTQYF
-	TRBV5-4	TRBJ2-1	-	TGTGCCAGCAGGGGGACCTCCTACAATGAGCAGTTCTTC	CASRGTSYNEQFF
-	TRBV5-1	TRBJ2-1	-	TGCGCCAGCAGCTTGGGGCTAGTGGGTGCGAATGAGCAGTTCTTC	CASSLGLVGANEQFF
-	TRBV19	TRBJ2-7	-	TGTGCCAGTAGTATAAGACGGGGGCGGGAGCAGTACTTC	CASSIRRGREQYF
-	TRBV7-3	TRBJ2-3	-	TGTGCCAGCAGCTCCCAGTCTAATAACGGAGATACGCAGTATTTT	CASSSQSNNGDTQYF
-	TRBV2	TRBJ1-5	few	TGTGCCAGCAGTGACCATGAGAATCAGCCCCAGCATTTT	CASSDHENQPQHF
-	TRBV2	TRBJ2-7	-	TGTGCCAGCAGTGAGATGGCAGGGCCGGGGGAGCAGTACTTC	CASSEMAGPGEQYF
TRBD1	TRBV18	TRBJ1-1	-	TGTGCCAGCTCACCACCACTACAGGGGATGAACACTGAAGCTTTCTTT	CASSPPLQGMNTEAFF
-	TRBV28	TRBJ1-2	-	TGTGCCAGCAATGATGGGGAGGTCTACTATGGCTACACCTTC	CASNDGEVYYGYTF
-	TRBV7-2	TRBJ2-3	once	TGTGCCAGCACCCCCGGCGGCACAGATACGCAGTATTTT	CASTPGGTDTQYF
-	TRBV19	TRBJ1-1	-	TGTGCCAGTAGTACAGGGAGAAACACTGAAGCTTTCTTT	CASSTGRNTEAFF
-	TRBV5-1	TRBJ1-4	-	TGCGCCAGCAGACCGAGTGGTCAGGTTGCTGAAAAACTGTTTTTT	CASRPSGQVAEKLFF
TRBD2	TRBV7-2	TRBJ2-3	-	TGTGCCAGCAGCTTACTAGCGGACGCTAGCACAGATACGCAGTATTTT	CASSLLADASTDTQYF
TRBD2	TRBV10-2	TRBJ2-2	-	TGCGCCAGCAGGCCCAGCGGGGGGAACACCGGGGAGCTGTTTTTT	CASRPSGGNTGELFF
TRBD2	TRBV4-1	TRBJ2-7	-	TGCGCCAGCACACAACTAGCGGGAGTCAGTTACGAGCAGTACTTC	CASTQLAGVSYEQYF
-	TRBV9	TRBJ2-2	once	TGTGCCAGCAGCGTAGATAGCAGGGGGGTGTACACCGGGGAGCTGTTTTTT	CASSVDSRGVYTGELFF
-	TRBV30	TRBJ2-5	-	TGTGCCTGGAGGCGTGGGGGCGGGGGTATCGGAGAGACCCAGTACTTC	CAWRRGGGGIGETQYF
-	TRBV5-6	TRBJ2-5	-	TGTGCCAGCAACTCCAGGTCGGAGACCCAGTACTTC	CASNSRSETQYF
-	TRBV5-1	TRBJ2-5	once	TGCGCCAGCAGCATCCGTGGAGAGACCCAGTACTTC	CASSIRGETQYF
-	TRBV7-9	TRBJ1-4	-	TGTGCTGGTGGCAGGGACAATGAAAAACTGTTTTTT	CAGGRDNEKLFF
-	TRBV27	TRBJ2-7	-	TGTGCCAGCAGTTTATCCGGAACAGGGTTCGGGTACGAGCAGTACTTC	CASSLSGTGFGYEQYF
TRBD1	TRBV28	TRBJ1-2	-	TGTGCCAGCAGTAGGACAGGGGGCTTCTATGGCTACACCTTC	CASSRTGGFYGYTF
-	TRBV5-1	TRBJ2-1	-	TGCGCCAGCAGCTTGGGACAGTACAATGAGCAGTTCTTC	CASSLGQYNEQFF
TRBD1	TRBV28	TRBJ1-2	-	TGTGCCAGCAGTTCAGAGGGACAGGGGGCTTATGGCTACACCTTC	CASSSEGQGAYGYTF
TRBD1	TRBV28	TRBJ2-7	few	TGTGCCAGCAGTTTAGGGACAGGGAGGAGCGAGCAGTACTTC	CASSLGTGRSEQYF
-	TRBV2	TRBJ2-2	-	TGTGCCAGCAGAGAGCCCGGGGAGCTGTTTTTT	CASREPGELFF
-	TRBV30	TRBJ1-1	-	TGTGCCTGGATTGCGACAGGGAACACTGAAGCTTTCTTT	CAWIATGNTEAFF
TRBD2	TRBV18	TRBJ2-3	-	TGTGCCAGCTCACTGAGGACTAGCGGGACAGAAGATACGCAGTATTTT	CASSLRTSGTEDTQYF
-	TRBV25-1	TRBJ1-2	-	TGTGCCAGCAGTGAATATGAGGAGAACTATGGCTACACCTTC	CASSEYEENYGYTF
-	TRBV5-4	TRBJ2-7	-	TGTGCCAGCAGCACCGGGACGGCAAGCTCCTACGAGCAGTACTTC	CASSTGTASSYEQYF